The T cell receptor beta chain described here comes from a study of blood T cells in healthy people across ages. In regard to this clonotype: Its antigen remains unidentified.

For the second PCR, which ran for roughly 6 to 11 cycles, a sample-barcoded 5' primer and a J-beta primer mix were used. The template-switch adaptor, which had 12 random nucleotides, put a tag on each cDNA molecule. TCRdb used MiXCR to reprocess the 5' RACE reads, holding one entry per CDR3 protein. The sample has around 1,600,000 distinct CDR3 sequences, less than 45% seen once. The study, taken as a whole, reports: It was not possible, with unsorted PBMCs, to conclusively compare naive and antigen-experienced cells. For the donors, CMV status was unknown and possibly confounded expanded clonotype changes.

The source is a woman aged 18-29 years in good health. The sample consisted of blood.

CDR3 bases: TGTGCCAGCAGTGGAGAGGCCCGGGGCCAGCCCCAGCATTTT. Its translation: CASSGEARGQPQHF. The rearrangement joins TRBV25-1 to TRBJ1-5, with D possibly TRBD1 on 5 matching bases. CDR3 length equals 14 residues. V lost 4 bases and J 7 bases, leaving 14 bases between the germline ends. Germline loops: CDR1 MGHDK, CDR2 SYGVNS.